The entry below gives a single T cell receptor (beta chain) sequence along with its context. The data were obtained in a study of blood T cell repertoires in COVID-19. The overall study: The United States, Italy and Spain supplied acute and convalescent COVID-19 samples. PBMCs, B-cell-depleted T cells, or T cells were the source of the cDNA or gDNA that made up the material.

Methods used by the authors: Scientists estimated how many nucleated cells there were by amplifying reference gene primers. Generated by immunoSEQ multiplex PCR, the TCRdb table keeps only in-frame clones and is missing some. That table gives V, J and clone size, and the DNA gave D and trimming. The data show more than 95,000 clones, less than 90% seen once. CDR3 size: 15 residues. V trimming: 6 bases; J trimming: 5 bases; junction bases outside the gene matches: 13. Germline V lookup: CDR1 SNHLY, CDR2 FYNNEI. This receptor was taken from a human donor in a cohort sampled during active COVID-19. This chain joins TRBV2 and TRBJ2-7; 7 bases align to TRBD2. The sequencing sample was made of peripheral blood. CDR3: CASSHPRGEVNEQYF. The CDR3 DNA follows: TGTGCCAGCAGCCATCCCCGGGGGGAAGTCAACGAGCAGTACTTC. Full variable domain (rest looked up from reference TRBV2 and TRBJ2-7): EPEVTQTPSHQVTQMGQEVILRCVPISNHLYFYWYRQILGQKVEFLVSFYNNEISEKSEIFDDQFSVERPDGSNFTLKIRSTKLEDSAMYFCASSHPRGEVNEQYFGPGTRLTVT.